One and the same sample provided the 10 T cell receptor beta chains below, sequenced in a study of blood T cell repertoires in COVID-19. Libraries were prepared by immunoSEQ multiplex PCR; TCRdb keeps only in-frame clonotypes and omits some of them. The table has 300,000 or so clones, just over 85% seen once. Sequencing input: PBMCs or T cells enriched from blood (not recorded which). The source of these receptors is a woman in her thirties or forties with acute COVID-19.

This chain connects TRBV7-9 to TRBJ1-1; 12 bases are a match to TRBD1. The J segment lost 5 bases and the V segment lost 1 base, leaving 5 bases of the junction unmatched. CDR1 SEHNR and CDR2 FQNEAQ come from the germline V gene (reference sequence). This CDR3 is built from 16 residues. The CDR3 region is CASSLDLGQGATEAFF. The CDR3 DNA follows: TGTGCCAGCAGCTTAGACTTGGGACAGGGGGCGACTGAAGCTTTCTTT.

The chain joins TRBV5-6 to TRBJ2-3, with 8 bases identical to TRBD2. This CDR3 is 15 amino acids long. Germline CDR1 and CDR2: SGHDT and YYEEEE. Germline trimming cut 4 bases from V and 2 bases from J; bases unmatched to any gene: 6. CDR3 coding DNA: TGTGCCAGCAGCGGAATAGCGGGGATCACAGATACGCAGTATTTT. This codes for CASSGIAGITDTQYF.

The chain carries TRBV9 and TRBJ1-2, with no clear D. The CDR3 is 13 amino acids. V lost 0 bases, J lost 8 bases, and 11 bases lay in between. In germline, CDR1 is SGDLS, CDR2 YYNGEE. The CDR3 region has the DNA TGTGCCAGCAGCGTAGGAATCGGGGAGGGCTACACCTTC. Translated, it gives CASSVGIGEGYTF.

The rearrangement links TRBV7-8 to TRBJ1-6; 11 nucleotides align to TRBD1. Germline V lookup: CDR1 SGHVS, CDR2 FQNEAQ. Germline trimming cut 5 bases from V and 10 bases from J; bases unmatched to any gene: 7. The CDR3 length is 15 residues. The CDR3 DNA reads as TGTGCCAGCAGCGAACCGGGACAGGGGGGATCACCCCTCCACTTT. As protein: CASSEPGQGGSPLHF.

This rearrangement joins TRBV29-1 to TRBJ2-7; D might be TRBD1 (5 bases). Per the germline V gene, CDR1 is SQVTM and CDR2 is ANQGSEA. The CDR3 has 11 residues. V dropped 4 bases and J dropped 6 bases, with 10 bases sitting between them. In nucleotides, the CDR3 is TGCAGCGTTGCTAGGGGTGGCGAGCAGTACTTC. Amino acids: CSVARGGEQYF.

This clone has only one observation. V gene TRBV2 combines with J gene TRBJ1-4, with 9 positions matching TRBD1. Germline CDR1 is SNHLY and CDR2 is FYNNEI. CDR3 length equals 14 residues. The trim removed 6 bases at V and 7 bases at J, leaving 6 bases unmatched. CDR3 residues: CASSGGTGFEKLFF. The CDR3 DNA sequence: TGTGCCAGCAGCGGCGGGACAGGGTTTGAAAAACTGTTTTTT.

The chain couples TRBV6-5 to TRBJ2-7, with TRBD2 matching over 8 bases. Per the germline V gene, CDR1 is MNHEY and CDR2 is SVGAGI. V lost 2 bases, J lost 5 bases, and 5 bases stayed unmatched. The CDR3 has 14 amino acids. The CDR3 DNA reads TGTGCCAGCAGTTACGGGGGTAGCGGGAACGAGCAGTACTTC. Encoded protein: CASSYGGSGNEQYF.

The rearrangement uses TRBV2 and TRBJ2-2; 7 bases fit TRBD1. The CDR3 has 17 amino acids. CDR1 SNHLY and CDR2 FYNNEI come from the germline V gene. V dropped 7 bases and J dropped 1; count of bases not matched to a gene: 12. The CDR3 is CASKARGGALNTGELFF. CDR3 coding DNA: TGTGCCAGCAAAGCGAGAGGGGGCGCCTTGAACACCGGGGAGCTGTTTTTT. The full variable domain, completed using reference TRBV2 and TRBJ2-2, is EPEVTQTPSHQVTQMGQEVILRCVPISNHLYFYWYRQILGQKVEFLVSFYNNEISEKSEIFDDQFSVERPDGSNFTLKIRSTKLEDSAMYFCASKARGGALNTGELFFGEGSRLTVL.

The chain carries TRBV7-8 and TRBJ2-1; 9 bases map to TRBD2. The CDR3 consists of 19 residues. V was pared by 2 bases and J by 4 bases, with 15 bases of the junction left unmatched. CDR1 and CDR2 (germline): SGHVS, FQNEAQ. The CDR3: CASSLLPPSALAGYNEQFF. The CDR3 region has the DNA TGTGCCAGCAGCTTATTGCCCCCCAGCGCTCTAGCGGGGTACAATGAGCAGTTCTTC.

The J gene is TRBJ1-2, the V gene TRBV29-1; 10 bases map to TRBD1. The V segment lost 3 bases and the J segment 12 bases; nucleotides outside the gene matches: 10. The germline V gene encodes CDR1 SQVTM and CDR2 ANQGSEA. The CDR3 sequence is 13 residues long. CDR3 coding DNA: TGCAGCGTTGAGAGGGACAGGGGCGGACTTCACACCTTC. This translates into CSVERDRGGLHTF.